Sequencing of this T cell receptor (beta chain) was carried out in a study of regulatory T cells in long-lasting Graves disease. Time point given: persistent/refractory GD, antithyroid drugs over 5 years with positive TRAb. Generation of the TCR library employed RNA extracted from PBMCs. As collected, the peripheral blood samples measured about 8.1 milliliters each and went into EDTA tubes. Construction of TCR beta libraries relied on iRepertoire HTBI primers and on Arm-PCR targeting CDR3 regions. MiXCR, applied by TCRdb to the multiplex PCR reads, yields one record per CDR3 protein. The sample consists of about 450,000 distinct CDR3 sequences, roughly a quarter of them appearing once. The receptor comes from a female donor with Graves disease. The starting material was peripheral blood mononuclear cells (PBMCs), obtained when the disease was refractory, from a patient treated with antithyroid drugs.

CDR3 loop: CASSPTSGASNTGELFF. CDR3 coding DNA: TGTGCCAGCTCACCGACTAGCGGGGCTTCGAACACCGGGGAGCTGTTTTTT. The V gene is TRBV18, the J gene TRBJ2-2; TRBD2 agrees at 11 bases. V lost 3 bases and J lost 0; bases outside the gene matches: 3. The CDR3 runs to 17 residues. Germline V gives CDR1 KGHSH, CDR2 LQKENI.